This T cell receptor (beta chain) was identified in a study of CD8 T cells in Susac syndrome. About the study: When blood was drawn, patients with Susac syndrome were on intravenous immunoglobulin alone, on corticosteroids, or therapy-naive.

An input of roughly 0.5 to 1 ug of RNA was subjected to reverse transcription using random hexamers. The immunoSEQ assay covered 54 Vbeta and 13 Jbeta segments for CDR3. TCRdb re-derived calls from the immunoSEQ multiplex PCR reads in MiXCR, one entry per CDR3 protein. The table has some 180,000 distinct CDR3 sequences, roughly 94% seen once. Study-wide points: Clonal expansion was missing from Susac syndrome CD4+ T cell repertoires.

In contrast to the negatively isolated CD8+ and CD4+ T cells, TEMRA cells were FACS-enriched. To note about this clonotype: Its antigen is not known.

This TCR was sampled from a human donor with Susac syndrome. Sequencing used CD4+ T cells from PBMCs.

The CDR3 DNA sequence: TGCAGTGCTAGACCCGGGGGGAGGGAGACCCAGTACTTC. As protein: CSARPGGRETQYF. The V call is TRBV20-1, the J call TRBJ2-5; 7 bases fit TRBD2. The CDR3 extends over 13 amino acids. CDR1 is DFQATT, CDR2 SNEGSKA, per germline (reference sequence). After removal of 2 bases from V and 5 bases from J, the junction contained 5 bases not matched to a gene.